This T cell receptor beta chain was identified during a study of molecular identifiers for immune sequencing clone quantification. Study-level points and caveats: Sharing of a barcode by identical TCR molecules could cause highly expanded clone sizes to be underestimated. Clones that exceeded 20 RNA copies held over 99% of effector molecules, yet under 1% in naive cells.

MiXCR, run by TCRdb on the PCR reads, gives a single entry per CDR3 protein. Here the sample spans 460,000 or so distinct CDR3 sequences, 20% to 25% being singletons. V dropped 0 bases and J dropped 4; count of bases not matched to a gene: 6. Germline V lookup: CDR1 DFQATT, CDR2 SNEGSKA (reference sequence). CDR3 length: 15 amino acids. This clonotype was observed many times. As yet, its antigen is unknown. Sorting recovered naive CD8 T cells on a CD8+CD4-CCR7+CD45RA+ profile. The chain employs TRBV20-1 and TRBJ2-1, with TRBD2 identical over 7 bases. The sequencing input was naive CD8+ T cells from blood, with Jurkat cell RNA spiked in. Subset denoted: FACS-sorted CD8+CD4-CCR7+CD45RA+ naive T cells. This receptor was identified in a human donor in good health. Some libraries in this study had Jurkat cell RNA spiked in. The CDR3 DNA follows: TGCAGTGCTAGAGATCTAAGCGGGGTGTACAATGAGCAGTTCTTC. Translating it yields CSARDLSGVYNEQFF.